This entry is about one TCR beta chain. Measured with immunoSEQ multiplex PCR; TCRdb has only the in-frame clones, and not every one. There are about 52,000 clones in the sample; around 92% occur only once, and around 0.76% lies in the top ten. The data were obtained in a study of T cell changes during pregnancy in multiple sclerosis. Germline V gene data show CDR1 as MDHEN and CDR2 as SYDVKM. V gave up 1 base and J gave up 5 bases, with 21 bases separating them. CDR3 length: 18 residues. The rearrangement joins TRBV28 to TRBJ1-5, with D possibly being TRBD1 (6 bases). This specimen was CD4+ T cells from peripheral blood mononuclear cells, taken in the third trimester of pregnancy. The TCR originated in a female donor with multiple sclerosis, enrolled in a pregnancy study. The CDR3 reads CASSLSGGLGSVDQPQHF. CDR3 coding DNA: TGTGCCAGCAGTTTATCGGGGGGGCTTGGGTCGGTTGATCAGCCCCAGCATTTT.